The 18 T cell receptor beta chains below were found in one sample sequenced in a study of T-cell reconstitution after alpha-beta-depleted transplantation in children. The authors prepared the TCRbeta library with unique molecular identifiers. In TCRdb, the PCR reads were re-called with MiXCR into one record per CDR3 protein. Of hundreds of thousands of distinct CDR3 sequences listed, roughly 15% are singletons. The source was PBMCs from the stem cell graft donor, collected from the stem cell graft. The receptors come from a human donor who donated a stem cell graft to a child with acute myeloid leukemia.

The chain joins TRBV13 to TRBJ1-6; D is ambiguous. Germline values: CDR1 PRHDT, CDR2 FYEKMQ (reference sequence). The CDR3 runs 16 residues. V lost 4 bases and J lost 6, with 16 bases in between. CDR3 loop: CASSSPMGASNSPLHF. The DNA of the CDR3 is TGTGCCAGCAGCTCCCCCATGGGCGCGTCTAATTCACCCCTCCACTTT.

This chain links TRBV20-1 with TRBJ2-3; 9 nucleotides line up with TRBD1. Looked up from germline, CDR1 is DFQATT and CDR2 is SNEGSKA (reference sequence). The CDR3 has 16 residues. V was pared by 6 bases and J by 4 bases, with 14 bases of the junction left unmatched. CDR3 in amino acids: CSAYYAGQGSPDTQYF. The DNA for the CDR3 is TGCAGTGCGTACTACGCGGGACAGGGTTCCCCAGATACGCAGTATTTT.

There are many counts of this clonotype. This chain connects TRBV25-1 to TRBJ2-7, with D possibly TRBD2 on 6 matching bases. This CDR3 comprises 14 residues. Per the germline V gene, CDR1 is MGHDK and CDR2 is SYGVNS. The ends were cut back, 1 base at V and 0 bases at J, with 7 bases in the middle. CDR3 sequence (DNA): TGTGCCAGCAGTGAATCCGGGAGCTCCTACGAGCAGTACTTC. Its protein product is CASSESGSSYEQYF.

This clonotype was seen repeatedly, ten times or more. The chain links TRBV7-2 to TRBJ1-1, with unresolved D. The V gene lost 5 bases and the J gene lost 1 base, with 14 bases spanning the gap. CDR3 length: 15 residues. Germline values: CDR1 SGHTA, CDR2 FQGNSA. CDR3 residues: CASSKSRIKNTEAFF. The CDR3 bases are TGTGCCAGCAGCAAAAGCCGGATAAAGAACACTGAAGCTTTCTTT. The full variable domain, completed using reference TRBV7-2 and TRBJ1-1, is GAGVSQSPSNKVTEKGKDVELRCDPISGHTALYWYRQSLGQGLEFLIYFQGNSAPDKSGLPSDRFSAERTGGSVSTLTIQRTQQEDSAVYLCASSKSRIKNTEAFFGQGTRLTVV.

This clonotype was seen only a few times. The DNA of the CDR3 is TGCAGTGCTAGATCCCCGGGACTAGCGGGGGGGTTCTACACAGATACGCAGTATTTT. Its translation: CSARSPGLAGGFYTDTQYF. The chain recombines TRBV20-1 with TRBJ2-3; 16 bases align to TRBD2. There are 19 residues in the CDR3. V lost 2 bases to trimming and J lost 2 bases; unmatched junction nucleotides: 10. The V gene's germline CDR1 is DFQATT and CDR2 SNEGSKA (reference sequence).

There are many counts of this clonotype. This chain links TRBV18 with TRBJ1-2, with D possibly being TRBD1 (6 bases). The CDR3 length is 14 residues. With 3 bases removed from V and 3 bases from J, the gap between germline ends came to 11 bases. CDR1 and CDR2 (germline): KGHSH, LQKENI. This CDR3 is CASSPDRLYYGYTF. In DNA, the CDR3 is TGTGCCAGCTCACCTGACAGGCTTTACTATGGCTACACCTTC.

The rearrangement uses TRBV6-2 or TRBV6-3 and TRBJ2-1; 7 bases map to TRBD2. The ends lost 6 bases at V and 5 bases at J; junction bases unmatched: 7. Germline assignment: CDR1 MNHEY and CDR2 SVGEGT. The CDR3 has 14 residues. The chain's CDR3 is CASSFSSGDNEQFF. In nucleotides, the CDR3 is TGTGCCAGCAGCTTCTCTAGCGGAGACAATGAGCAGTTCTTC.

This clonotype was picked up many times. In nucleotides, the CDR3 is TGTGCCAGCAGTCCCACCTCGGGAGGAAATGGCTACACCTTC. This translates into CASSPTSGGNGYTF. The genes are TRBV6-5 and TRBJ1-2; unclear D gene. The V gene lost 5 bases and the J gene lost 6 bases, with 16 bases spanning the gap. This CDR3 region has 14 residues. Germline CDR1 and CDR2: MNHEY and SVGAGI.

This clonotype showed up just a few times. V is TRBV4-3 and J is TRBJ1-1, with 10 bases matching TRBD1. Looked up from germline, CDR1 is LGHNA and CDR2 is YSLEER. J gave up 4 bases and V 1 base, and 3 bases lay outside the gene matches. CDR3 length: 15 residues. CDR3 DNA: TGCGCCAGCAGCCAAGGGACAGGGGGTAGCACTGAAGCTTTCTTT. This gives the protein CASSQGTGGSTEAFF.

The J gene is TRBJ1-3, the V gene TRBV7-2; 12 bases align to TRBD1. The CDR3 runs 15 residues. J gave up 4 bases and V 4 bases, and 2 bases lay outside the gene matches. CDR1 and CDR2 (germline): SGHTA, FQGNSA. The CDR3: CASSWGQGAGNTIYF. The CDR3 nucleotides are TGTGCCAGCAGCTGGGGACAGGGGGCAGGAAACACCATATATTTT.

The V call is TRBV7-9, the J call TRBJ2-1; D is perhaps TRBD2 (5 bases). Per the germline V gene, CDR1 is SEHNR and CDR2 is FQNEAQ (reference sequence). The V gene lost 1 base and the J gene lost 8 bases, with 12 bases spanning the gap. The CDR3 spans 14 residues. The CDR3 reads CASSLGGVLDEQFF. CDR3 DNA sequence: TGTGCCAGCAGCTTAGGGGGAGTTTTAGATGAGCAGTTCTTC.

V and J are TRBV2 and TRBJ1-4; D is possibly TRBD1 (6 bases). CDR1 and CDR2 from the germline V gene are SNHLY and FYNNEI. Trimming cost V 6 bases and J 10 bases, with 12 bases left between them. The CDR3 sequence is 12 residues long. This CDR3 is CASSLDRRKLFF. Written as DNA, the CDR3 is TGTGCCAGCAGCCTCGACAGGAGAAAACTGTTTTTT.

V gene TRBV28 combines with J gene TRBJ2-1; D remains unclear. Germline values: CDR1 MDHEN, CDR2 SYDVKM. The CDR3 covers 12 residues. V was cut by 3 bases and J by 7 bases, with 7 bases left in between. In DNA form, the CDR3 reads TGTGCCAGCAGTTTCGCGAAAAATGAGCAGTTCTTC. It is translated as CASSFAKNEQFF.

This clonotype was found many times. At one end the junction does not follow the germline gene, possibly because of a read error. The chain carries TRBV15 and TRBJ2-5; tentative D call: TRBD2 (6 bases). CDR3 length: 13 residues. CDR1 and CDR2 (germline): LNHNV, YYDKDF (reference sequence). Here the CDR3 DNA reads TGTGCCACCCGCAGGGACTCCCAAGAGACCCAGTACTTC. Translating it yields CATRRDSQETQYF.

This clonotype was observed a handful of times. The chain joins TRBV5-1 to TRBJ1-1, with D hard to call. V gave up 4 bases and J gave up 3 bases, with 10 bases separating them. Germline CDR1 SGHRS, CDR2 YFSETQ. The CDR3 spans 13 residues. The CDR3 DNA is TGCGCCAGCAGCGGGGAGGGCTACACTGAAGCTTTCTTT. Amino acid sequence: CASSGEGYTEAFF.

The chain carries TRBV7-8 and TRBJ1-6, with D possibly being TRBD1 (6 bases). CDR3 size: 15 residues. CDR1 is SGHVS and CDR2 is FQNEAQ in the germline V gene. The V end lost 2 bases, the J end lost 9 bases, and 14 bases lay between the germline ends. CDR3 sequence (DNA): TGTGCCAGCAGCTTAAATTATGGGGGCGTTTCACCCCTCCACTTT. It is translated as CASSLNYGGVSPLHF.

This clonotype has just a few counts. CDR3 DNA sequence: TGTGCCAGCAGCTTGAAGGTTCAGGGGAGTGAAAAACTGTTTTTT. Translation gives CASSLKVQGSEKLFF. V and J are TRBV7-2 and TRBJ1-4, with D perhaps matching TRBD1 (6 bases). The V gene lost 3 bases and the J gene lost 7 bases, with 15 bases spanning the gap. The CDR3 is 15 residues long. Per germline, CDR1 SGHTA and CDR2 FQGNSA.

This chain connects TRBV11-1 to TRBJ2-1; no clear D. Germline values: CDR1 SGHAT, CDR2 FQDESV (reference sequence). V gave up 4 bases and J gave up 0 bases, with 13 bases separating them. The CDR3 length is 16 residues. The CDR3, as DNA: TGTGCCAGCAGCTCAACTCTTGAGAGCTCCTACAATGAGCAGTTCTTC. The encoded protein is CASSSTLESSYNEQFF.